This T cell receptor (beta chain) was identified in a study of preoperative IRX-2 immunotherapy in early breast cancer. Produced via immunoSEQ multiplex PCR; TCRdb's table is partial and in-frame only. Of about 98,000 clones listed, roughly 85% are singletons. The CDR3 length is 12 residues. V lost 7 bases, J lost 7 bases, and 8 bases lay in between. Looked up from germline, CDR1 is LNHDA and CDR2 is SQIVND (reference sequence). Treatment specified: preoperative locoregional IRX-2 cytokine immunotherapy. Samples came from a phase Ib trial of preoperative locoregional IRX-2 cytokine immunotherapy. This chain joins TRBV19 and TRBJ1-6, with D perhaps TRBD1 (5 bases). The sample in question was tumor tissue, obtained after IRX-2 immunotherapy. The TCR originated in a human donor with breast cancer. The CDR3: CASNAGNSPLHF. The DNA for the CDR3 is TGTGCCAGTAATGCAGGGAATTCACCCCTCCACTTT. Full variable domain (rest looked up from reference TRBV19 and TRBJ1-6): DGGITQSPKYLFRKEGQNVTLSCEQNLNHDAMYWYRQDPGQGLRLIYYSQIVNDFQKGDIAEGYSVSREKKESFPLTVTSAQKNPTAFYLCASNAGNSPLHFGNGTRLTVT.